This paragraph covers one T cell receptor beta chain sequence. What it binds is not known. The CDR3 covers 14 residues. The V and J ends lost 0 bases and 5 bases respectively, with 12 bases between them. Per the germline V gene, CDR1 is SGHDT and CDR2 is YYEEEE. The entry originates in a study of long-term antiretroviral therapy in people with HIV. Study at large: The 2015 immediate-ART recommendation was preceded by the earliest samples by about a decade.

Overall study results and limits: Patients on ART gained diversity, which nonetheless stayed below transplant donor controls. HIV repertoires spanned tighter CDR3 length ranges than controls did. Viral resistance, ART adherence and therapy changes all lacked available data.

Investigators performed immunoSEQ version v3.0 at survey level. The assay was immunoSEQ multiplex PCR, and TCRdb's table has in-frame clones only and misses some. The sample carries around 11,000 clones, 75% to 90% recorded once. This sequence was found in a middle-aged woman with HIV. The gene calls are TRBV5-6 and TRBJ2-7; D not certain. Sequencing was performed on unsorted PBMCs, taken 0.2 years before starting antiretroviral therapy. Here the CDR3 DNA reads TGTGCCAGCAGCTTGGACAGTTCTTTAGACGAGCAGTACTTC. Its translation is CASSLDSSLDEQYF.